This T cell receptor beta chain was captured by sequencing in a study of OX40 agonist ivuxolimab in advanced cancers. Overall study context: Ivuxolimab, which is an agonistic anti-OX40 (CD134) antibody, was administered to the patients.

Study-level points and caveats: By week 6 at 0.1 to 3.0 mg/kg, blood CD4+ and CD8+ T cells had expanded clonally. Compared with others, partial responders at 0.1-3.0 mg/kg displayed clonal expansion among the lowest.

The table came from immunoSEQ multiplex PCR; TCRdb's copy has only in-frame clones and leaves some out. This table has about 66,000 clones, 81% appearing once. About this clone itself: Its antigen is as yet unknown.

The CDR3 covers 14 residues. After removal of 1 base from V and 5 bases from J, the junction contained 5 bases not matched to a gene. Germline loops: CDR1 GTSNPN, CDR2 SVGIG (reference sequence). The receptor's source is an adult with an advanced solid tumor such as melanoma, head and neck, liver or kidney cancer. The material was CD4+ or CD8+ T cells sorted from blood, obtained in a trial of the OX40 agonist ivuxolimab. The chain links TRBV30 to TRBJ1-2; 9 bases line up with TRBD1. The CDR3 reads CAWSAHGTGYGYTF. The CDR3, as DNA: TGTGCCTGGAGTGCCCACGGGACAGGGTATGGCTACACCTTC. Together with reference TRBV30 and TRBJ1-2, the CDR3 gives the full variable domain: SQTIHQWPATLVQPVGSPLSLECTVEGTSNPNLYWYRQAAGRGLQLLFYSVGIGQISSEVPQNLSASRPQDRQFILSSKKLLLSDSGFYLCAWSAHGTGYGYTFGSGTRLTVV.